This T cell receptor (beta chain) was sequenced during a study of OX40 agonist ivuxolimab in advanced cancers. Study-wide context: Intravenous ivuxolimab was administered to patients every 2 weeks at 0.01 to 10 mg/kg. Having had anti-PD-1, anti-PD-L1 or anti-CTLA-4 therapy before was allowed, and approximately 40% had some.

Looked up from germline, CDR1 is SGHVS and CDR2 is FQNEAQ. The V end was cut by 5 bases, the J end by 2 bases, with 25 bases between. This CDR3 comprises 18 residues. Sequenced by immunoSEQ multiplex PCR; TCRdb stores in-frame clones only, minus some. The sample has tens of thousands of clones, 75% to 90% seen once. V gene TRBV7-8 combines with J gene TRBJ2-7; TRBD1 or TRBD2 may be the D gene (6 bases each). This TCR was recovered from an adult with an advanced solid tumor such as melanoma, head and neck, liver or kidney cancer. The specimen was CD4+ or CD8+ T cells sorted from blood, collected in a trial of the OX40 agonist ivuxolimab. The CDR3 here is CASSPIRGGLSPTYEQYF. In DNA form, the CDR3 reads TGTGCCAGCAGCCCCATTCGAGGGGGGCTGTCACCAACCTACGAGCAGTACTTC. Full variable domain (rest looked up from reference TRBV7-8 and TRBJ2-7): GAGVSQSPRYKVAKRGQDVALRCDPISGHVSLFWYQQALGQGPEFLTYFQNEAQLDKSGLPSDRFFAERPEGSVSTLKIQRTQQEDSAVYLCASSPIRGGLSPTYEQYFGPGTRLTVT.